These 2 T cell receptor beta chains were sequenced from one sample in a study of T cell responses to AZD1222 COVID-19 vaccine (dated by TCRdb to about 2021). The time point label of this sample denotes: baseline before first vaccination. Library generation was performed with the immunoSEQ multiplex PCR assay. As stored in TCRdb, this immuneACCESS dataset retains in-frame rearrangements with V and J assigned. A fraction of the clones does not appear; measured against another copy, unresolved V genes explain less than half of the discrepancy, and the remainder lacks a known reason. In this sample the table shows about 130,000 clones, around 84% of which occur a single time. Around 10% of the sample is taken by the ten largest. The sequenced sample was peripheral blood, obtained on day 0 of AZD1222 vaccination. The receptors stem from an adult in good health.

CDR3 amino acids: CASSPLEDYGYTF. In DNA, the CDR3 is TGTGCCAGCAGTCCCCTGGAAGACTATGGCTACACCTTC. The chain carries TRBV6-5 and TRBJ1-2, with D unclear. Germline assignment: CDR1 MNHEY and CDR2 SVGAGI. The length of the CDR3 is 13 residues. The V end was cut by 5 bases, the J end by 3 bases, with 10 bases between.

The chain is built from TRBV19 and TRBJ1-4; 7 bases line up with TRBD1. The V gene's germline CDR1 is LNHDA and CDR2 SQIVND (reference sequence). V was pared by 9 bases and J by 0 bases, with 16 bases of the junction left unmatched. The CDR3 consists of 18 residues. CDR3 bases: TGTGCCAGCCACGGTCACAGGGGCCACGCAGCAACTAATGAAAAACTGTTTTTT. Protein sequence: CASHGHRGHAATNEKLFF.